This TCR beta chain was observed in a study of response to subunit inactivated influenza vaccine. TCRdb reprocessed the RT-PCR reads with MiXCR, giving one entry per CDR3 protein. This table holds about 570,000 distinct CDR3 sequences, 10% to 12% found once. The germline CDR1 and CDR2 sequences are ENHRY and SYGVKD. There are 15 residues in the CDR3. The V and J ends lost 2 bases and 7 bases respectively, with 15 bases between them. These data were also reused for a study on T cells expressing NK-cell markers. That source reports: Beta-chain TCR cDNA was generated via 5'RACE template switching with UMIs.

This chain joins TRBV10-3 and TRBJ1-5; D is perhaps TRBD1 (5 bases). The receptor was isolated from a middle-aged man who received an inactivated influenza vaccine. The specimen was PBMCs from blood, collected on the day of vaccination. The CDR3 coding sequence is TGTGCCATCAGTGAGATCGGGGGAACGGCCCAGCCCCAGCATTTT. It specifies CAISEIGGTAQPQHF.